A single sample gave rise to the 17 T cell receptor beta chains below, sequenced in a study of blood T cell repertoires in COVID-19. Libraries were prepared by immunoSEQ multiplex PCR; TCRdb keeps only in-frame clonotypes and omits some of them. The data hold 200,000 or so clones, with around 83% observed a single time. What was sequenced was PBMCs or T cells enriched from blood (not recorded which). The source of these receptors is a woman between 40 and 55 years old with acute COVID-19.

This chain joins TRBV5-8 and TRBJ1-2; D remains ambiguous. From germline, CDR1 is SGHTS and CDR2 YDEGEE. The V end lost 1 base, the J end lost 3 bases, and 7 bases lay between the germline ends. The CDR3 consists of 13 residues. The CDR3 DNA reads TGTGCCAGCAGCTTGAAGAGGGACTATGGCTACACCTTC. Translated, it gives CASSLKRDYGYTF.

The chain combines TRBV28 with TRBJ2-7, with TRBD2 identical over 8 bases. Germline CDR1 and CDR2: MDHEN and SYDVKM. The CDR3 extends over 17 amino acids. The V segment lost 3 bases and the J segment 3 bases; nucleotides outside the gene matches: 13. For the CDR3, the DNA is TGTGCCAGCAGTTTGCCTAGCGGGTCCCTAGAAAGCTACGAGCAGTACTTC. Its protein product is CASSLPSGSLESYEQYF.

CDR3 bases: TGTGCCAGCAGCCCTGACAGGGGTAAAAGTAACACCGGGGAGCTGTTTTTT. It codes for CASSPDRGKSNTGELFF. The chain joins TRBV6-2 or TRBV6-3 to TRBJ2-2; 8 bases are a match to TRBD1. Germline V CDR1 and CDR2: MNHEY, SVGEGT. V shed 6 bases, J shed 2 bases, and the junction held 11 bases outside the gene matches. The CDR3 extends over 17 amino acids.

V gene TRBV6-5 combines with J gene TRBJ2-7; D remains ambiguous. Trimming took off 1 base at V and 0 bases at J, with 10 bases between the two ends. Germline V CDR1 and CDR2: MNHEY, SVGAGI. CDR3 length equals 15 residues. In DNA form, the CDR3 reads TGTGCCAGCAGTTACTTTGGTTCGAGCTCCTACGAGCAGTACTTC. The encoded protein is CASSYFGSSSYEQYF.

This clone was recorded only once. This chain uses TRBV4-1 with TRBJ1-2, with D uncertain. CDR1 and CDR2 from the germline V gene are MGHRA and YSYEKL. The V gene lost 0 bases and the J gene lost 4 bases, with 9 bases spanning the gap. The CDR3 totals 14 residues. This CDR3 is CASSQDGNVYGYTF. CDR3 sequence (DNA): TGCGCCAGCAGCCAAGATGGCAACGTCTATGGCTACACCTTC.

The rearrangement joins TRBV19 to TRBJ1-4; 10 bases map to TRBD1. Germline loops: CDR1 LNHDA, CDR2 SQIVND (reference sequence). The junction had 9 bases not matched to a gene; V was cut back by 5 bases and J by 15 bases. The CDR3 totals 13 residues. The CDR3, as DNA: TGTGCCAGTAGTGCACAAACCGGGACAGGGGTGTTTTTT. This encodes CASSAQTGTGVFF.

This chain uses TRBV27 with TRBJ2-1, with a possible D match to TRBD2 (7 bases). Trimming pared 4 bases from V and 4 bases from J, leaving 11 bases between. Germline CDR1 and CDR2: MNHEY and SMNVEV (reference sequence). CDR3 length equals 14 residues. CDR3 region: CASSWRGQYNEQFF. CDR3 sequence (DNA): TGTGCCAGCAGTTGGCGGGGGCAGTACAATGAGCAGTTCTTC.

The rearrangement joins TRBV2 to TRBJ1-1; D gene ambiguous. From germline, CDR1 is SNHLY and CDR2 FYNNEI. This CDR3 comprises 11 residues. Trimming stripped 7 bases from V and 5 bases from J, with 8 bases between. CDR3 protein: CASKEGTEAFF. CDR3 sequence (DNA): TGTGCCAGCAAGGAGGGAACTGAAGCTTTCTTT. Together with reference TRBV2 and TRBJ1-1, the CDR3 gives the full variable domain: EPEVTQTPSHQVTQMGQEVILRCVPISNHLYFYWYRQILGQKVEFLVSFYNNEISEKSEIFDDQFSVERPDGSNFTLKIRSTKLEDSAMYFCASKEGTEAFFGQGTRLTVV.

This chain links TRBV27 with TRBJ2-2; 7 positions agree with TRBD2. Trimming at V came to 2 bases and at J to 7 bases, leaving 10 bases not matched to a gene. Germline V gene lookup returns CDR1 MNHEY and CDR2 SMNVEV (reference sequence). The CDR3 consists of 16 residues. Written as DNA, the CDR3 is TGTGCCAGCAGTTTAGCGGGAGTACTCGGGGTCGGGGAGCTGTTTTTT. It translates to CASSLAGVLGVGELFF.

The chain employs TRBV3-1 (or the pseudogene TRBV3-2) and TRBJ1-2, with unresolved D. Germline CDR1 and CDR2: LGHDT and YNNKEL (reference sequence). The CDR3 extends over 12 amino acids. V lost 9 bases and J lost 1, with 9 bases in between. The CDR3 bases are TGTGCCAGTGCGGGCAGTAACTATGGCTACACCTTC. Its translation is CASAGSNYGYTF.

The gene calls are TRBV4-3 and TRBJ2-5, with D possibly being TRBD2 (5 bases). CDR3 length: 15 residues. V shed 1 base and J shed 7 bases, with 16 bases lying between them. Germline V gene sequence: CDR1 LGHNA, CDR2 YSLEER. CDR3 sequence: CASSQGIDAGGTQYF. Written as DNA, the CDR3 is TGCGCCAGCAGCCAAGGTATAGACGCTGGAGGGACCCAGTACTTC.

The rearrangement links TRBV13 to TRBJ1-1; no firm D call. The germline CDR1 and CDR2 sequences are PRHDT and FYEKMQ (reference sequence). The CDR3 is 12 amino acids. Deletions cut 5 bases from V and 4 bases from J, with 8 bases between. The CDR3 reads CASSPSGTEAFF. CDR3 nucleotides: TGTGCCAGCAGCCCATCGGGCACTGAAGCTTTCTTT.

The table lists this clone with a few counts. The rearrangement joins TRBV21-1 to TRBJ1-2; TRBD1 was called by the table and not checked on the DNA. TRBV21-1 is marked as a pseudogene. CDR3 length: 13 residues. CDR3 bases: TGTGCCAGCAGCACACAGGGAGATCCTGCCTACACCTTC. Its translation: CASSTQGDPAYTF.

The chain links TRBV5-1 to TRBJ2-7; D is perhaps TRBD2 (5 bases). Germline-derived CDR1 and CDR2 are SGHRS and YFSETQ. Trimming shortened V by 0 bases and J by 0 bases, and 10 bases separated the two germline ends. The length of the CDR3 is 15 residues. The CDR3 region has the DNA TGCGCCAGCAGCTTGGTTCTAGGGAGCTCCTACGAGCAGTACTTC. Translated, it gives CASSLVLGSSYEQYF.

The V gene is TRBV5-1, the J gene TRBJ2-4; D perhaps matches TRBD2 (6 bases). Germline V gene data show CDR1 as SGHRS and CDR2 as YFSETQ. The CDR3 length is 17 residues. V was trimmed by 5 bases and J by 7 bases, leaving 25 bases between them. This CDR3 reads CASSDGSGTPRGNIQYF. In nucleotides, the CDR3 is TGCGCCAGCAGTGACGGTTCCGGGACTCCCCGGGGGAACATTCAGTACTTC. Supplemented by reference TRBV5-1 and TRBJ2-4, the full variable domain reads KAGVTQTPRYLIKTRGQQVTLSCSPISGHRSVSWYQQTPGQGLQFLFEYFSETQRNKGNFPGRFSGRQFSNSRSEMNVSTLELGDSALYLCASSDGSGTPRGNIQYFGAGTRLSVL.

The V call is TRBV5-6, the J call TRBJ2-7; D gene ambiguous. CDR1 is SGHDT and CDR2 is YYEEEE in the germline V gene. The CDR3 loop spans 11 amino acids. The ends were cut back, 4 bases at V and 4 bases at J, with 6 bases in the middle. The CDR3 protein is CASSTTYEQYF. The CDR3 DNA sequence: TGTGCCAGCAGCACCACATACGAGCAGTACTTC.

This clone was counted only a few times. The chain combines TRBV7-3 with TRBJ2-2; D not certain. Between the trimmed V and J ends, which lost 4 bases and 6 bases, there was a span of 12 bases. Germline V lookup: CDR1 SGHTA, CDR2 FQGTGA. This CDR3 comprises 14 residues. CDR3 sequence (DNA): TGTGCCAGCAGCTCTTCCCACGCGGCCGGGGAGCTGTTTTTT. This codes for CASSSSHAAGELFF.